The clone carrying this T cell receptor (beta chain) was seen more than once but under ten times. Assay used: immunoSEQ multiplex PCR; TCRdb lists only in-frame clones, some missing. The sample shows about 120,000 clones, roughly 88% of them seen only once. This CDR3 has 14 amino acids. Germline CDR1 is LNHDA and CDR2 is SQIVND (reference sequence). The V and J ends lost 7 bases and 8 bases, in that order; junction bases with no gene match: 8. The data are from a study of blood T cell repertoires in COVID-19. Across the whole study: COVID-19 samples from acute and convalescent phases originated in the United States, Italy and Spain.

The sequencing input was peripheral blood. The chain combines TRBV19 with TRBJ1-4, with 9 bases matching TRBD1. This receptor was taken from a woman in her sixties or seventies with acute or convalescent COVID-19. The DNA of the CDR3 is TGTGCCAGTAACAACAGGGGGCGCAAAGAAAAACTGTTTTTT. It specifies CASNNRGRKEKLFF.